The clone carrying this TCR beta chain has only a few counts. This sample is drawn from a study of beta chain features in type 1 diabetes. Overall study context: Across all samples, about 110,000,000 sorted cells were examined.

J lost 4 bases, V lost 4 bases, and 7 bases had no gene match. CDR3 size: 14 residues. The germline CDR1 and CDR2 sequences are SGHRS and YFSETQ. Isolated RNA was reverse transcribed in full, so expressed TCRB transcripts were sequenced. Sequenced by immunoSEQ multiplex PCR; TCRdb stores in-frame clones only, minus some. The data show 130,000 to 150,000 clones, under 11% seen once. This chain links TRBV5-1 with TRBJ2-7; 8 nucleotides match TRBD1. This receptor was identified in a man younger than 35 in good health. The specimen sequenced was naive CD4+ T cells from blood. The CDR3 bases are TGCGCCAGCAGCCCAGACAGGGGAGTATACGAGCAGTACTTC. Translation: CASSPDRGVYEQYF.